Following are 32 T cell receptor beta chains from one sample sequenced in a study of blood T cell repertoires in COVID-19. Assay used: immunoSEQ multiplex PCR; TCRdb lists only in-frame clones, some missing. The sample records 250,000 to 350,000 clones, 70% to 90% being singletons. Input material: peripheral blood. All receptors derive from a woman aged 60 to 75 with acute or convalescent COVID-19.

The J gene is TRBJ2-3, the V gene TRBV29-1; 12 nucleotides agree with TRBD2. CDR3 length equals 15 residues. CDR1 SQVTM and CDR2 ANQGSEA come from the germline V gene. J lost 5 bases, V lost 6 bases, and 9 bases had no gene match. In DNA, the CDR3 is TGCAGCGTAAAGCCTAGCGGGGGGGCCGGAGATACGCAGTATTTT. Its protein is CSVKPSGGAGDTQYF.

The CDR3 protein is CASSLARYNEQFF. The CDR3 DNA reads as TGCGCCAGCAGCTTGGCCCGGTACAATGAGCAGTTCTTC. The chain combines TRBV5-1 with TRBJ2-1; unclear D gene. This CDR3 contains 13 residues. Germline CDR1 reads SGHRS; CDR2 reads YFSETQ. Trimming removed 0 bases at V and 4 bases at J, with 5 bases between.

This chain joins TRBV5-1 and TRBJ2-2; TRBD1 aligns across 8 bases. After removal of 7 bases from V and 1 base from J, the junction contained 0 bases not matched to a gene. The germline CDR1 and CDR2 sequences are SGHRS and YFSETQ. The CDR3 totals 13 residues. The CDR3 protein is CASGQGNTGELFF. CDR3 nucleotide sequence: TGCGCCAGCGGACAGGGGAACACCGGGGAGCTGTTTTTT.

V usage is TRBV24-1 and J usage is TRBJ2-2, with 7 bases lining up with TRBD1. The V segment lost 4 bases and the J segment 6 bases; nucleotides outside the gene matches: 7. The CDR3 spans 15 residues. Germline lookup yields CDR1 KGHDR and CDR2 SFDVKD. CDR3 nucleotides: TGTGCCACCAGTGACCAAGACAGGGCAGCCGGGGAGCTGTTTTTT. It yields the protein CATSDQDRAAGELFF.

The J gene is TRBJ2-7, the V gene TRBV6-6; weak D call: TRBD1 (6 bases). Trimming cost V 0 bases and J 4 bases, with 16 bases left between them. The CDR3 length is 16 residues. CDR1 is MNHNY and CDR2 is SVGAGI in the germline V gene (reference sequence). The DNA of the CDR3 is TGTGCCAGCAGTTACTCTGGACAGATAAATCCTTACGAGCAGTACTTC. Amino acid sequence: CASSYSGQINPYEQYF.

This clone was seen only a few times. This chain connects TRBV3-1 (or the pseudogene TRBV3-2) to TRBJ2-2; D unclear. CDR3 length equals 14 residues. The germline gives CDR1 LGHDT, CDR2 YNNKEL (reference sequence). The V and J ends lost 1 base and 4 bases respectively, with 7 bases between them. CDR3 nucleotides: TGTGCCAGCAGCCAAGGGAGCTTCACCGGGGAGCTGTTTTTT. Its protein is CASSQGSFTGELFF.

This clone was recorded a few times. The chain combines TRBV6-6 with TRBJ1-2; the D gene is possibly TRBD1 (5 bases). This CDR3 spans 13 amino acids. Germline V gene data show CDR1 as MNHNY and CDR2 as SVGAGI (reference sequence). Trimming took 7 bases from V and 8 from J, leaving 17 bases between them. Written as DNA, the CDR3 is TGTGCCAGCATCAGAACGGGGGGGATCGGCTACACCTTC. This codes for CASIRTGGIGYTF.

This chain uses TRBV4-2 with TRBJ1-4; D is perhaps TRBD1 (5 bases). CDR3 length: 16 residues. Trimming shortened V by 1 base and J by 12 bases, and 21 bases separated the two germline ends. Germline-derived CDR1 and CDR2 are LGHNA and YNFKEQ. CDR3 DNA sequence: TGTGCCAGCAGCCAAGCTGCCGGGACTGGGGTTTTGGAACTGTTTTTT. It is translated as CASSQAAGTGVLELFF.

The CDR3 here is CASSQRGGARTDTQYF. CDR3 nucleotides: TGTGCCAGCAGCCAACGCGGGGGGGCGCGCACAGATACGCAGTATTTT. J is TRBJ2-3 and V is TRBV3-1 (or the pseudogene TRBV3-2), with 9 bases lining up with TRBD2. Trimming cost V 2 bases and J 1 base; bases outside gene matches: 4. Germline CDR1 is LGHDT and CDR2 is YNNKEL (reference sequence). The CDR3 covers 16 residues.

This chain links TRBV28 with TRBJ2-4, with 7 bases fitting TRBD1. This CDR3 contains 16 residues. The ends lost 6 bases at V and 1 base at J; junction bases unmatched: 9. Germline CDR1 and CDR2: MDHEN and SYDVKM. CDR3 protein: CASRTETGTAKNIQYF. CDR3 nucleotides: TGTGCCAGCAGAACCGAGACAGGGACGGCCAAAAACATTCAGTACTTC.

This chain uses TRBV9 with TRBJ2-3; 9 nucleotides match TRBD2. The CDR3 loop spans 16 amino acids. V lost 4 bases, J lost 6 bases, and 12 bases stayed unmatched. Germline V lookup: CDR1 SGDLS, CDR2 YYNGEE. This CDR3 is CASSSGSGRSGDTQYF. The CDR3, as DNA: TGTGCCAGCAGCTCAGGGAGCGGGAGGAGCGGGGATACGCAGTATTTT. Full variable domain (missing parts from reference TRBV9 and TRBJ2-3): DSGVTQTPKHLITATGQRVTLRCSPRSGDLSVYWYQQSLDQGLQFLIQYYNGEERAKGNILERFSAQQFPDLHSELNLSSLELGDSALYFCASSSGSGRSGDTQYFGPGTRLTVL.

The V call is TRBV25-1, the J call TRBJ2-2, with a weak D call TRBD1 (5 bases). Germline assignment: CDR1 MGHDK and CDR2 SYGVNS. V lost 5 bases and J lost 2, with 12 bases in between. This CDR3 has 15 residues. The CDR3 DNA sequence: TGTGCCAGCAGTAGAAACAGGCCCAACACCGGGGAGCTGTTTTTT. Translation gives CASSRNRPNTGELFF.

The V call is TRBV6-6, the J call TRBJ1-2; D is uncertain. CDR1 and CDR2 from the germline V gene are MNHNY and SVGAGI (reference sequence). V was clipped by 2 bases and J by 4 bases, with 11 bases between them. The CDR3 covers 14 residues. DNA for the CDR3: TGTGCCAGCAGTTACGAGACGTCAGGCTATGGCTACACCTTC. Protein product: CASSYETSGYGYTF.

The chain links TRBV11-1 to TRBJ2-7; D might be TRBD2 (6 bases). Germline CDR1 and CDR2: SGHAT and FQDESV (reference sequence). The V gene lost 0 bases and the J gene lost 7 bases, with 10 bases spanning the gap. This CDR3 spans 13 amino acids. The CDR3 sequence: CASSLAEGREQYF. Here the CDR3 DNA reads TGTGCCAGCAGCTTAGCGGAGGGGAGGGAGCAGTACTTC. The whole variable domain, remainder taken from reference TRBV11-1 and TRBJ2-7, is EAEVAQSPRYKITEKSQAVAFWCDPISGHATLYWYRQILGQGPELLVQFQDESVVDDSQLPKDRFSAERLKGVDSTLKIQPAELGDSAMYLCASSLAEGREQYFGPGTRLTVT.

CDR3 region: CASRVQMNTEAFF. The CDR3 region has the DNA TGTGCCAGTAGAGTCCAGATGAACACTGAAGCTTTCTTT. This chain uses TRBV19 with TRBJ1-1, with D uncertain. V lost 6 bases and J lost 0, with 8 bases in between. There are 13 residues in the CDR3. The germline CDR1 and CDR2 sequences are LNHDA and SQIVND (reference sequence).

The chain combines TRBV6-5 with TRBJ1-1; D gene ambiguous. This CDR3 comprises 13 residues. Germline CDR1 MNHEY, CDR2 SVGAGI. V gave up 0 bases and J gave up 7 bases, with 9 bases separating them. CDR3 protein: CASSYSNAGEAFF. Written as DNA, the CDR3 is TGTGCCAGCAGTTACTCGAACGCAGGTGAAGCTTTCTTT.

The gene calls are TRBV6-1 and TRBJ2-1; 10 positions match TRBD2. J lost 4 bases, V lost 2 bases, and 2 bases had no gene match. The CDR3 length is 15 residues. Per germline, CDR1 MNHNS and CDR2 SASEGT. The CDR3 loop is CASSESGGGYNEQFF. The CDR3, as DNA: TGTGCCAGCAGTGAAAGCGGGGGGGGATACAATGAGCAGTTCTTC.

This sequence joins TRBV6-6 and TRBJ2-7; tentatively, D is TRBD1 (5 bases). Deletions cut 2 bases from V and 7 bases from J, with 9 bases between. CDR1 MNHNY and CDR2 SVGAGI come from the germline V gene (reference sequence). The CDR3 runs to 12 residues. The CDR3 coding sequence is TGTGCCAGCAGTTACCCCCAGGGAGAGCAGTACTTC. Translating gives CASSYPQGEQYF.

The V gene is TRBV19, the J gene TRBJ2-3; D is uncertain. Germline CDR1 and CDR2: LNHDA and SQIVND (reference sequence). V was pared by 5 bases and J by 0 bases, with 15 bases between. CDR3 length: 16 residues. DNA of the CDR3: TGTGCCAGTAGTGCCCTGAAGAGAGCTAGCACAGATACGCAGTATTTT. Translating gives CASSALKRASTDTQYF.

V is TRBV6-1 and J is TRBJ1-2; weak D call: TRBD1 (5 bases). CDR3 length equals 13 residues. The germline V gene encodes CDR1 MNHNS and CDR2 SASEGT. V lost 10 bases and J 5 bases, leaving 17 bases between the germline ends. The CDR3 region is CATTQGLRYGYTF. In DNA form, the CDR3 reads TGTGCCACGACGCAGGGTCTGAGATATGGCTACACCTTC.

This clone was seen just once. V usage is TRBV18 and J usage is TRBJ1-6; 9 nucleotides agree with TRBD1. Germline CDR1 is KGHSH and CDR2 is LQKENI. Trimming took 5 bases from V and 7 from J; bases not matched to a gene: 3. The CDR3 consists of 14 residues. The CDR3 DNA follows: TGTGCCAGCTCATCCGGGACAGGGAATTCACCCCTCCACTTT. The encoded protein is CASSSGTGNSPLHF.

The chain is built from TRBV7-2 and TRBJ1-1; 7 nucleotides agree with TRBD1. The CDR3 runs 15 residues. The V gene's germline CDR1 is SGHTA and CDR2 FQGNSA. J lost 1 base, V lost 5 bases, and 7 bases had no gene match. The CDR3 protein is CASSPWTGQNTEAFF. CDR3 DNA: TGTGCCAGCAGCCCATGGACAGGCCAGAACACTGAAGCTTTCTTT. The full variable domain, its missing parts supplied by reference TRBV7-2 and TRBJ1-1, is GAGVSQSPSNKVTEKGKDVELRCDPISGHTALYWYRQSLGQGLEFLIYFQGNSAPDKSGLPSDRFSAERTGGSVSTLTIQRTQQEDSAVYLCASSPWTGQNTEAFFGQGTRLTVV.

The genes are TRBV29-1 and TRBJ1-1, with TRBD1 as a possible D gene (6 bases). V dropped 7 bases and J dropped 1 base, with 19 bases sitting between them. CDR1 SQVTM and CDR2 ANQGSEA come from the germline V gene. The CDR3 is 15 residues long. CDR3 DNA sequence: TGCAGCGCCTATCTTGAACAGGGTTGGAACACTGAAGCTTTCTTT. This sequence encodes CSAYLEQGWNTEAFF.

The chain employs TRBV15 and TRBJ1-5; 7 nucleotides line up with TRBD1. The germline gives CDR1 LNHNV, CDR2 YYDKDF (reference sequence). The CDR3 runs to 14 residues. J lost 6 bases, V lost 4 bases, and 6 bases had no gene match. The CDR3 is CATSNPGGSQPQHF. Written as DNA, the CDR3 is TGTGCCACCAGCAATCCAGGGGGATCTCAGCCCCAGCATTTT.

The CDR3 is CASSLTGGLNTEAFF. CDR3 nucleotide sequence: TGCGCCAGCAGCTTGACCGGGGGGCTGAACACTGAAGCTTTCTTT. V is TRBV5-1 and J is TRBJ1-1, with a possible D match to TRBD1 (6 bases). Trimming removed 1 base from V and 0 bases from J, with 10 bases in between. Germline CDR1 SGHRS, CDR2 YFSETQ. The CDR3 loop spans 15 amino acids.

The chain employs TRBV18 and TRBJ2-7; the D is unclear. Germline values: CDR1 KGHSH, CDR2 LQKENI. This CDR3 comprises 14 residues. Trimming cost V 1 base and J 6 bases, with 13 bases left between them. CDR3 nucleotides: TGTGCCAGCTCACCACAGACACTTGCAAGCGAGCAGTACTTC. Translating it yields CASSPQTLASEQYF.

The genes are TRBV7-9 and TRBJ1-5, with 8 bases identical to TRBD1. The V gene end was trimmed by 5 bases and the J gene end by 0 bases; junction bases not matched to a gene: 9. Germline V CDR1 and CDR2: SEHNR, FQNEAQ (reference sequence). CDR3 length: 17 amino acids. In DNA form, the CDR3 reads TGTGCCAGCAGCCATGGACAGGGCAAGTATAGCAATCAGCCCCAGCATTTT. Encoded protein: CASSHGQGKYSNQPQHF.

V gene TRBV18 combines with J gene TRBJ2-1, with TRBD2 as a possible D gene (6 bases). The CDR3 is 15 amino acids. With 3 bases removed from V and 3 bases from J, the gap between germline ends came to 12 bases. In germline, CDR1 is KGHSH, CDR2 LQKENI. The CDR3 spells CASSPLAGLYNEQFF. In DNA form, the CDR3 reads TGTGCCAGCTCACCGTTGGCGGGACTCTACAATGAGCAGTTCTTC.

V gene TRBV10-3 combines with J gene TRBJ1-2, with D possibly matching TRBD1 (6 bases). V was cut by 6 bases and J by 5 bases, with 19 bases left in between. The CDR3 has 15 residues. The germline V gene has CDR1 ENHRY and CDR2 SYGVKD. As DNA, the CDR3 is TGTGCCATCAGCAAGGATGGGGGGGCAGGTTATGGCTACACCTTC. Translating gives CAISKDGGAGYGYTF.

CDR3: CASIEASGHTGELFF. The CDR3, as DNA: TGTGCCAGTATAGAGGCTAGCGGTCACACCGGGGAGCTGTTTTTT. The V and J genes are TRBV19 and TRBJ2-2; 7 bases match TRBD2. This CDR3 contains 15 residues. V shed 7 bases, J shed 3 bases, and the junction held 8 bases outside the gene matches. The germline V gene encodes CDR1 LNHDA and CDR2 SQIVND (reference sequence).

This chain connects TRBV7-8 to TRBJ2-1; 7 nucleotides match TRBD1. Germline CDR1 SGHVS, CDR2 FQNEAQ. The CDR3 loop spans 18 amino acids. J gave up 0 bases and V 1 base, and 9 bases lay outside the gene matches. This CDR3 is CASSLDPRGSSSYNEQFF. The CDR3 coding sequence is TGTGCCAGCAGCTTAGATCCCAGGGGGTCAAGCTCCTACAATGAGCAGTTCTTC.

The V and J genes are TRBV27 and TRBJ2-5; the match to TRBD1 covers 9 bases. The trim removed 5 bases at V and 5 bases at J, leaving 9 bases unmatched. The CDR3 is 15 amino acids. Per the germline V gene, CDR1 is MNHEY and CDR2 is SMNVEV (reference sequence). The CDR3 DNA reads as TGTGCCAGCAGTCGCCGGGACAGGGTCGCGGAGACCCAGTACTTC. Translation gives CASSRRDRVAETQYF.